This entry is about one T cell receptor beta chain. Its ends do not fully match the called genes, so a read error is possible. The sample is drawn from a study of blood T cell repertoires in COVID-19. Study overall: The samples span acute and convalescent COVID-19 from the United States, Italy and Spain. The cDNA or gDNA used as material had been derived from T cells, B-cell-depleted T cells, or PBMCs.

Those enrolled in Seattle joined during active infection and were followed longitudinally afterward. The CDR3 is 13 amino acids. The V gene's germline CDR1 is ENHRY and CDR2 SYGVKD. Authors' data handling: Amplifying reference gene primers gave estimates of nucleated cell counts. Clones were sequenced by immunoSEQ multiplex PCR, and TCRdb holds only the in-frame ones, with some missing. The DNA gave D and trimming, while V, J and clone size come from that table. The repertoire includes under 200,000 clones, roughly 85% of them detected once, and less than 10% sits in the top ten. Sequencing was performed on peripheral blood. The chain carries TRBV10-3 and TRBJ1-1; D is ambiguous. The clonotype comes from a woman aged 60-75 years with COVID-19, enrolled during active disease. In DNA form, the CDR3 reads TGTGCCATCACTGAGGAGATGTACACTGAAGCTTTCTTT. It yields the protein CAITEEMYTEAFF.